The 24 T cell receptor beta chains below were found in one sample sequenced in a study of shared clonotypes between healthy human individuals. CD45RO-negative, CCR7-selected cells formed the naive CD8 fraction, which excluded terminally differentiated effector memory CD45RA+ cells. This table comes from immunoSEQ multiplex PCR, and its TCRdb copy is limited to in-frame clones, with some not included. The profile shows a few million clones, over 85% of them singletons. The specimen sequenced was naive CD8+ T cells from PBMCs. These receptors were collected from a man in his late teens or twenties in good health. Some clones in this sample may be carry-over from other donors' samples.

The chain joins TRBV27 to TRBJ2-7; TRBD2 matches 7 bases. V lost 4 bases and J lost 5; bases outside the gene matches: 11. This CDR3 is built from 15 residues. Germline V gene sequence: CDR1 MNHEY, CDR2 SMNVEV (reference sequence). The CDR3 region has the DNA TGTGCCAGCAGTTGGGCTAGCGGAGGGATTCACGAGCAGTACTTC. Protein sequence: CASSWASGGIHEQYF.

The CDR3 DNA sequence: TGTGCCAGCAGCGGATGTTCGGGCAGGGTACAAGAGACCCAGTACTTC. Protein: CASSGCSGRVQETQYF. The rearrangement joins TRBV21-1 to TRBJ2-5; the D call TRBD1 from the table was never checked on the DNA. TRBV21-1 constitutes a pseudogene. The CDR3 contains 16 residues.

The V call is TRBV7-9, the J call TRBJ1-2; TRBD1 might be the D (6 bases). The CDR3 spans 14 residues. From germline, CDR1 is SEHNR and CDR2 FQNEAQ (reference sequence). V lost 3 bases and J 6 bases, leaving 14 bases between the germline ends. The CDR3 sequence is CASSFPGHSNGYTF. CDR3 nucleotide sequence: TGTGCCAGCAGCTTCCCGGGACATTCAAATGGCTACACCTTC.

This sequence joins TRBV30 and TRBJ1-5, with no clear D. Between the trimmed V and J ends, which lost 0 bases and 0 bases, there was a span of 21 bases. The V gene's germline CDR1 is GTSNPN and CDR2 SVGIG (reference sequence). The CDR3 spans 19 residues. CDR3 residues: CAWSVQEGPQWLSNQPQHF. The CDR3 nucleotides read TGTGCCTGGAGTGTACAAGAAGGACCACAGTGGCTTAGCAATCAGCCCCAGCATTTT.

The CDR3 is CASGGTSGQELTDTQYF. In DNA, the CDR3 is TGTGCCAGCGGAGGAACTAGCGGACAAGAACTCACAGATACGCAGTATTTT. V usage is TRBV2 and J usage is TRBJ2-3; 8 positions agree with TRBD2. Germline CDR1 is SNHLY and CDR2 is FYNNEI. CDR3 length: 17 residues. J gave up 2 bases and V 8 bases, and 15 bases lay outside the gene matches.

The V and J genes are TRBV30 and TRBJ2-1; 8 bases match TRBD2. CDR1 and CDR2 (germline): GTSNPN, SVGIG (reference sequence). V gave up 8 bases and J gave up 0 bases; unmatched junction bases: 6. The CDR3 is 14 residues long. DNA for the CDR3: TGTGCCGGGGTAGCGGGGAGCTCCTACAATGAGCAGTTCTTC. Its translation is CAGVAGSSYNEQFF.

J is TRBJ2-3 and V is TRBV29-1, with 16 bases lining up with TRBD2. V lost 3 bases, J lost 2 bases, and 2 bases stayed unmatched. Germline CDR1 is SQVTM and CDR2 is ANQGSEA. The CDR3 length is 16 residues. The CDR3 here is CSVEGLAGGDTDTQYF. For the CDR3, the DNA is TGCAGCGTTGAGGGACTAGCGGGAGGGGACACAGATACGCAGTATTTT.

This sequence joins TRBV7-8 and TRBJ1-5, with a weak D call TRBD1 (5 bases). CDR3 size: 15 residues. Germline V gives CDR1 SGHVS, CDR2 FQNEAQ. With 3 bases removed from V and 1 base from J, the gap between germline ends came to 10 bases. The CDR3 coding sequence is TGTGCCAGCAGCTTCGTGCAGGGCAGCAATCAGCCCCAGCATTTT. Amino acids: CASSFVQGSNQPQHF.

The genes are TRBV4-1 and TRBJ2-1, with D maybe TRBD2 (6 bases). CDR1 MGHRA and CDR2 YSYEKL come from the germline V gene. V lost 1 base and J lost 10, with 20 bases in between. The CDR3 covers 16 residues. Here the CDR3 DNA reads TGCGCCAGCAGCCAAGGAGTGGGGACCCGGAGGGGCGAGCAGTTCTTC. This sequence encodes CASSQGVGTRRGEQFF.

The J gene is TRBJ2-2, the V gene TRBV9; D might be TRBD1 (5 bases). Germline V CDR1 and CDR2: SGDLS, YYNGEE. The V gene lost 0 bases and the J gene lost 4 bases, with 10 bases spanning the gap. The CDR3 is 15 residues long. The CDR3 bases are TGTGCCAGCAGCGTAGGGTCTCAGGGCACCGGGGAGCTGTTTTTT. Amino acid sequence: CASSVGSQGTGELFF.

The chain couples TRBV28 to TRBJ2-5; 10 positions agree with TRBD1. The germline CDR1 and CDR2 sequences are MDHEN and SYDVKM. The V and J ends lost 6 bases and 4 bases, in that order; junction bases with no gene match: 8. The CDR3 runs to 15 residues. For the CDR3, the DNA is TGTGCCAGCAGGGGGACAGGGGCCAACCGAGAGACCCAGTACTTC. It translates to CASRGTGANRETQYF.

This clone appeared a few times. The chain combines TRBV25-1 with TRBJ1-1; no clear D. The germline V and J ends were trimmed by 4 bases and 0 bases, with 12 bases remaining between them. Per germline, CDR1 MGHDK and CDR2 SYGVNS. The CDR3 extends over 15 amino acids. The CDR3 loop is CASSGHTELNTEAFF. The CDR3 bases are TGTGCCAGCAGTGGACACACAGAGCTGAACACTGAAGCTTTCTTT.

This CDR3 is CASSPDRDGEKLFF. CDR3 bases: TGTGCCAGCAGCCCGGACAGGGATGGGGAAAAACTGTTTTTT. The gene calls are TRBV5-4 and TRBJ1-4; 8 nucleotides agree with TRBD1. CDR1 and CDR2 (germline): SGHNT, YYREEE (reference sequence). J gave up 8 bases and V 4 bases, and 7 bases lay outside the gene matches. The CDR3 is 14 amino acids.

The chain joins TRBV7-3 to TRBJ2-1; tentative D call: TRBD2 (6 bases). The CDR3 runs 14 residues. Germline CDR1 and CDR2: SGHTA and FQGTGA. V dropped 5 bases and J dropped 7 bases, with 15 bases sitting between them. CDR3: CASSPLGGGNEQFF. CDR3 in DNA: TGTGCCAGCAGCCCGCTGGGGGGTGGGAATGAGCAGTTCTTC.

This clone was found once. The J gene is TRBJ2-7, the V gene TRBV5-5, with 9 bases aligning to TRBD1. The V gene end was trimmed by 3 bases and the J gene end by 6 bases; junction bases not matched to a gene: 7. The CDR3 is made up of 14 amino acids. CDR1 is SGHKS, CDR2 YYEKEE, per germline (reference sequence). Written as DNA, the CDR3 is TGTGCCAGCAGCTCTTGGGACAGGGCCGCCGAGCAGTACTTC. Protein: CASSSWDRAAEQYF.

J is TRBJ1-3 and V is TRBV28; D uncertain. CDR1 and CDR2 from the germline V gene are MDHEN and SYDVKM. The CDR3 extends over 16 amino acids. Trimming removed 4 bases from V and 2 bases from J, with 15 bases in between. Here the CDR3 DNA reads TGTGCCAGCAGTTCGACGAGGCTGAGGGCTGGAAACACCATATATTTT. Protein: CASSSTRLRAGNTIYF.

The J gene is TRBJ1-4, the V gene TRBV7-9, with D perhaps matching TRBD1 (5 bases). Deletions cut 5 bases from V and 3 bases from J, with 16 bases between. The CDR3 runs to 16 residues. Germline lookup yields CDR1 SEHNR and CDR2 FQNEAQ (reference sequence). Here the CDR3 DNA reads TGTGCCAGCAGCCTAACGGAGGGGTCTGCTAATGAAAAACTGTTTTTT. Its protein is CASSLTEGSANEKLFF.

This clone is a singleton in its sample. The chain joins TRBV27 to TRBJ1-1; 7 bases are shared with TRBD1. From germline, CDR1 is MNHEY and CDR2 SMNVEV (reference sequence). The CDR3 totals 15 residues. V was clipped by 5 bases and J by 3 bases; unmatched bases: 9. The CDR3 sequence is CASSTGDGFYTEAFF. The CDR3, as DNA: TGTGCCAGCAGTACAGGGGATGGGTTTTACACTGAAGCTTTCTTT.

This chain links TRBV2 with TRBJ2-1; weak D call: TRBD2 (5 bases). Germline CDR1 is SNHLY and CDR2 is FYNNEI. The V and J ends lost 2 bases and 0 bases respectively, with 11 bases between them. This CDR3 region has 16 residues. CDR3 DNA sequence: TGTGCCAGCAGTGAACGGGAAACTCTCTCCTACAATGAGCAGTTCTTC. Its protein product is CASSERETLSYNEQFF.

V gene TRBV28 combines with J gene TRBJ1-2, with 10 bases that match TRBD1. The CDR3 consists of 14 residues. With 6 bases clipped from V and 4 bases from J, the junction kept 5 bases outside the gene matches. CDR1 is MDHEN and CDR2 is SYDVKM in the germline V gene. CDR3 bases: TGTGCCAGCAGGGGGACAGGGGACCGCTATGGCTACACCTTC. It is translated as CASRGTGDRYGYTF.

This clone turned up a few times. Within the sample, other DNA sequences also encode this same CDR3. V usage is TRBV30 and J usage is TRBJ1-1; D is uncertain. V was pared by 0 bases and J by 5 bases, with 10 bases between. Germline V gene sequence: CDR1 GTSNPN, CDR2 SVGIG (reference sequence). This CDR3 spans 13 amino acids. CDR3 DNA: TGTGCCTGGAGTGTTTTTGGTGGGACTGAAGCTTTCTTT. Its translation: CAWSVFGGTEAFF. The variable domain in full, completed from reference TRBV30 and TRBJ1-1, reads SQTIHQWPATLVQPVGSPLSLECTVEGTSNPNLYWYRQAAGRGLQLLFYSVGIGQISSEVPQNLSASRPQDRQFILSSKKLLLSDSGFYLCAWSVFGGTEAFFGQGTRLTVV.

This sequence joins TRBV2 and TRBJ2-5; D is unresolved. V lost 4 bases to trimming and J lost 4 bases, with 13 bases between them. This CDR3 contains 14 residues. Germline loops: CDR1 SNHLY, CDR2 FYNNEI. The DNA of the CDR3 is TGTGCCAGCAGTGTCACACGGCGCGGAGAGACCCAGTACTTC. It translates to CASSVTRRGETQYF.

With regard to this clone: This CDR3 is also generated by other DNA sequences in the sample. This rearrangement joins TRBV5-6 to TRBJ2-1; unclear D gene. The germline V gene has CDR1 SGHDT and CDR2 YYEEEE. This CDR3 spans 12 amino acids. Trimming took 0 bases from V and 7 from J, leaving 5 bases between them. Here the CDR3 DNA reads TGTGCCAGCAGCTTGGATGGGAATGAGCAGTTCTTC. Its translation: CASSLDGNEQFF.

The V gene is TRBV5-1, the J gene TRBJ1-4; the D is unclear. This CDR3 comprises 15 residues. Trimming removed 1 base from V and 5 bases from J, with 12 bases in between. Per the germline V gene, CDR1 is SGHRS and CDR2 is YFSETQ. The CDR3 reads CASSLKGQRNEKLFF. DNA for the CDR3: TGCGCCAGCAGCTTGAAAGGCCAGCGAAATGAAAAACTGTTTTTT. Full variable domain (missing parts from reference TRBV5-1 and TRBJ1-4): KAGVTQTPRYLIKTRGQQVTLSCSPISGHRSVSWYQQTPGQGLQFLFEYFSETQRNKGNFPGRFSGRQFSNSRSEMNVSTLELGDSALYLCASSLKGQRNEKLFFGSGTQLSVL.